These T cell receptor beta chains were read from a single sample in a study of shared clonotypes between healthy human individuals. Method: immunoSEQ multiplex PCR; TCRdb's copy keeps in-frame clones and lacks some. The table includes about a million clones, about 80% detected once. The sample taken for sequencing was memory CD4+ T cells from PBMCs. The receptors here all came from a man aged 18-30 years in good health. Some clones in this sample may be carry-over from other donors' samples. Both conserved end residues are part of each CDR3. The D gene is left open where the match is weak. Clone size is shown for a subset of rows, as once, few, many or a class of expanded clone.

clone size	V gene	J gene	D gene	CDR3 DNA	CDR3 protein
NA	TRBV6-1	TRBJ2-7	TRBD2	TGTGCCAGCAGTGAATTTAGCGGGAGTTGGCGCGAGCAGTACTTC	CASSEFSGSWREQYF
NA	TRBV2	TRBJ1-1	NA	TGTGCCAGCAGACAGGGCGTGGCGAACACTGAAGCTTTCTTT	CASRQGVANTEAFF
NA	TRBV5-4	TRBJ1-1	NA	TGTGCCAGCAGCCCTTTCCTGGGACCAAGCAACACTGAAGCTTTCTTT	CASSPFLGPSNTEAFF
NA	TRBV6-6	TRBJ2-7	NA	TGTGCCAGCAGTTCCTCGGGAGTAGGAGAGCAGTACTTC	CASSSSGVGEQYF
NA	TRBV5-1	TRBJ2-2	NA	TGCGCCAGCAGCTCTCAGGAGGGGCAATACACCGGGGAGCTGTTTTTT	CASSSQEGQYTGELFF
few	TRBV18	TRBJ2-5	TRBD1	TGTGCCAGCTCACCGGGACAGACCCAAGAGACCCAGTACTTC	CASSPGQTQETQYF
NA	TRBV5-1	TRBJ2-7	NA	TGCGCCAGCAGCTTGTCGGGGTACGAGCAGTACTTC	CASSLSGYEQYF
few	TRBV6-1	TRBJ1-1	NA	TGTGCCAGCAGGCAGGGGTTGAACACTGAAGCTTTCTTT	CASRQGLNTEAFF
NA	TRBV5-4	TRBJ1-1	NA	TGTGCCAGCAGCGGCCTAGGAGGACGGACTGAAGCTTTCTTT	CASSGLGGRTEAFF
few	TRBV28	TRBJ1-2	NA	TGTGCCAGCGCCGGGCATGGCTACACCTTC	CASAGHGYTF
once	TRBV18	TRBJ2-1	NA	TGTGCCAGCTCACCACTATTTGGGTCCTACAATGAGCAGTTCTTC	CASSPLFGSYNEQFF
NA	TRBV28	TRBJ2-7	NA	TGTGCCAGCAGTTTCCTGTACCTTGGGGAGCAGTACTTC	CASSFLYLGEQYF
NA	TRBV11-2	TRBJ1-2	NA	TGTGCCAGCAGACATCGGACAGACCCTAACTATGGCTACACCTTC	CASRHRTDPNYGYTF
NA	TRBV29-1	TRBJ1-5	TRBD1	TGCAGCGTCCCCCCCGGACAGGGCCAGCCCCAGCATTTT	CSVPPGQGQPQHF
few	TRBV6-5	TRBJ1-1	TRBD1	TGTGCCAGCAGTTGGATCAGGGGGACTGAAGCTTTCTTT	CASSWIRGTEAFF
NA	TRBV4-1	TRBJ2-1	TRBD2	TGCGCCAGCAGCCAAGGACTAGCGGGCAAAAACAATGAGCAGTTCTTC	CASSQGLAGKNNEQFF
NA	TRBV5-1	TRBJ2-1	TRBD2	TGCGCCAGCAGCTTGACTAGCGGGTCCTACAATGAGCAGTTCTTC	CASSLTSGSYNEQFF
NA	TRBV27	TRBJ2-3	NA	TGTGCCAGCAGATATACAGAGGGAGACACAGATACGCAGTATTTT	CASRYTEGDTDTQYF
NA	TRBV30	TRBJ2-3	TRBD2	TGTGCCTGGAGTTTAGGGACTAGCGAGACAGATACGCAGTATTTT	CAWSLGTSETDTQYF
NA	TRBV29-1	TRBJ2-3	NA	TGCAGCGTTGACCCCTCCACGGATACGCAGTATTTT	CSVDPSTDTQYF
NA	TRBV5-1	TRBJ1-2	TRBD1	TGCGCCAGCAGCACAGGGGGCGCAGACTATGGCTACACCTTC	CASSTGGADYGYTF
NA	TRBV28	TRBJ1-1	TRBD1	TGTGCCAGCAGTGCGACAGGGGGACAACGACACACTGAAGCTTTCTTT	CASSATGGQRHTEAFF
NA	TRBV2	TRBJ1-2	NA	TGTGCCAGCAGTGTACGGGAGAACTATGGCTACACCTTC	CASSVRENYGYTF
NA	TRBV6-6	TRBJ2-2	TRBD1	TGTGCCAGCAGTCAGGACAGGGGGTGGACCGGGGAGCTGTTTTTT	CASSQDRGWTGELFF
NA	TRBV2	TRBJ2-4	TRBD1	TGTGCCAGCAGCACCCCGGGACAGCAAAACATTCAGTACTTC	CASSTPGQQNIQYF
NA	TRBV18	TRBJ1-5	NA	TGTGCCAGCTCACAGGCGCCCCGTGAGCCACAGTACCATTTT	CASSQAPREPQYHF
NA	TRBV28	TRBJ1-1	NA	TGTGCCACCCTCGTTTTACTGAACACTGAAGCTTTCTTT	CATLVLLNTEAFF
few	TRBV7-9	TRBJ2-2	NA	TGTGCCAGCAGCCCCGGGGGGCAGGGGAACACCGGGGAGCTGTTTTTT	CASSPGGQGNTGELFF
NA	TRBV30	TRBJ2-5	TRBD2	TGTGCCTGGGCAGGGACTAGCGGGGATCAAGAGACCCAGTACTTC	CAWAGTSGDQETQYF
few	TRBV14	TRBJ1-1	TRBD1	TGTGCCAGCAGCCAATTCCAGGGGGCTGCTGAAGCTTTCTTT	CASSQFQGAAEAFF
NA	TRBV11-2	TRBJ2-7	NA	TGTGCCAGCAGCCCCATCAAGGGGAGGTACGAGCAGTACTTC	CASSPIKGRYEQYF
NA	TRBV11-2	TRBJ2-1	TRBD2	TGTGCCAGCAGCTTAAGGTCTCTGGGGGGGTATGCGTTCTTC	CASSLRSLGGYAFF
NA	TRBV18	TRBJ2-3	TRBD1	TGTGCCAGCTCACCCGGGACAGGGGGGCCAGATACGCAGTATTTT	CASSPGTGGPDTQYF
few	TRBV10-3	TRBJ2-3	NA	TGTGCCATCAGTGAGCCCAGCGGGCCGCGATTGGATACGCAGTATTTT	CAISEPSGPRLDTQYF
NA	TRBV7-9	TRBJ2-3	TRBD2	TGTGCCAGCAGCTTATGGCTAGCGGGAGAGCCAGATACGCAGTATTTT	CASSLWLAGEPDTQYF
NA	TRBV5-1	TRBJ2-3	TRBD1	TGCGCCAGCAGCTCCTTGGGGACAGGGGGCCTAACAGATACGCAGTATTTT	CASSSLGTGGLTDTQYF
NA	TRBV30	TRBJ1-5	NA	TGTGCCTGGAGCGGCAAGCAGGGTTTCGGAAATCAGCCCCAGCATTTT	CAWSGKQGFGNQPQHF
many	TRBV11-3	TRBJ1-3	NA	TGTGCCAGCAGCTTAGACGGACAGTCTGGAAACACCATATATTTT	CASSLDGQSGNTIYF
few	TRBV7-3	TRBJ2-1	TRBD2	TGTGCCAGCAGCGGAGGAAGACTAGCGGACAATGAGCAGTTCTTC	CASSGGRLADNEQFF
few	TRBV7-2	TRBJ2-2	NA	TGTGCCAGCAGCTTAGTAACCGGGGAGCTGTTTTTT	CASSLVTGELFF
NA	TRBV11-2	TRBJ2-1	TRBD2	TGTGCCAGCAGCTTAGATCACGATTTTGCGCGGGAGGGGAACAATGAGCAGTTCTTC	CASSLDHDFAREGNNEQFF
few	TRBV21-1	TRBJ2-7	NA	TGTGCCAGCAGCAAATTTCGCGGGAGGGCGCCAGAGCAGTACTTC	CASSKFRGRAPEQYF
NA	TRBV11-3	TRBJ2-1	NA	TGTGCCAGCAGCCTCCAGGAGGGTGAGCAGTTCTTC	CASSLQEGEQFF
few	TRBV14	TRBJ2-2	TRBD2	TGTGCCAGCAGCCTCAGACGCAGCGGGACGAACACCGGGGAGCTGTTTTTT	CASSLRRSGTNTGELFF
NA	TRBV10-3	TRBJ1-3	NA	TGTGCCATCAAGAGGACCTCTGGAAACACCATATATTTT	CAIKRTSGNTIYF
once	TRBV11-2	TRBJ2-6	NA	TGTGCCAGCAGACGAGGGTCTGGGGCCAACGTCCTGACTTTC	CASRRGSGANVLTF
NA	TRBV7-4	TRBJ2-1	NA	TGTGCCAGCAGCTTAGCGGGAGACGCCTCCCTTTTTGAGCAGTTCTTC	CASSLAGDASLFEQFF
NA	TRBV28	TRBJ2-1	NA	TGTGCCAGCAGTTTCCCGCCCGCCTACAATGAGCAGTTCTTC	CASSFPPAYNEQFF
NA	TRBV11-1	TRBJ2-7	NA	TGTGCCAGCAGCTTATCGGGGTTCGAGCAGTACTTC	CASSLSGFEQYF
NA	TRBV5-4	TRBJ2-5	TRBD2	TGTGCCAGCAGCTTGCAAAGTAGCTCAGCGGGAGGAGAGACCCAGTACTTC	CASSLQSSSAGGETQYF
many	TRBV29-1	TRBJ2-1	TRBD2	TGCAGCGTTGAACCCGCGGGGGTCAATGAGCAGTTCTTC	CSVEPAGVNEQFF
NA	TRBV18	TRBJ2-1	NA	TGTGCCAGCTCACCCCTGAGCGATTTCTACAATGAGCAGTTCTTC	CASSPLSDFYNEQFF
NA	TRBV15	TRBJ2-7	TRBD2	TGTGCCACCAGCAGAGATCGCGGGAGGGCTTATGAGCAGTACTTC	CATSRDRGRAYEQYF
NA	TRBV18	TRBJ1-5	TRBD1	TGTGCCAGCTCGGGGACAGGGGGGGGAGATCAGCCCCAGCATTTT	CASSGTGGGDQPQHF
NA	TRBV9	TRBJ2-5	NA	TGTGCCAGCAGCGCAAGACTAGTCATCAGAGACCAGTACTTC	CASSARLVIRDQYF
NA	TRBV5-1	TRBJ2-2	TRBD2	TGCGCCAGCAGCTTGGGGACTAGCGGACCCTCGAACACCGGGGAGCTGTTTTTT	CASSLGTSGPSNTGELFF
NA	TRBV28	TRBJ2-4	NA	TGTGCCAGCAGCCCTAGACGGTCCGCCAAAAACATTCAGTACTTC	CASSPRRSAKNIQYF
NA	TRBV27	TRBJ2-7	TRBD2	TGTGCCAGCAGTTCCCGAGCGGGGCCCTACTCCTACGAGCAGTACTTC	CASSSRAGPYSYEQYF